The next 8 T cell receptor beta chains were all read from a single sample in a study of T cell responses to AZD1222 COVID-19 vaccine. Clones were sequenced by immunoSEQ multiplex PCR, and TCRdb holds only the in-frame ones, with some missing. Seen here are about 130,000 clones, over 85% observed once, and the top ten hold around 3.3%. The sample consisted of peripheral blood, taken on day 0 of AZD1222 vaccination. All receptors derive from an adult in good health.

The chain combines TRBV29-1 with TRBJ1-1; possibly TRBD1 for D (5 bases). This CDR3 is 17 amino acids long. Per germline, CDR1 SQVTM and CDR2 ANQGSEA. Trimming left V 7 bases short and J 0 bases short, with 24 bases between. The chain's CDR3 is CSGLGTHIKGMNTEAFF. The CDR3 DNA reads as TGCAGCGGTTTGGGGACCCACATAAAGGGTATGAACACTGAAGCTTTCTTT. Together with reference TRBV29-1 and TRBJ1-1, the CDR3 gives the full variable domain: SAVISQKPSRDICQRGTSLTIQCQVDSQVTMMFWYRQQPGQSLTLIATANQGSEATYESGFVIDKFPISRPNLTFSTLTVSNMSPEDSSIYLCSGLGTHIKGMNTEAFFGQGTRLTVV.

This sequence joins TRBV5-1 and TRBJ2-5; weak D call: TRBD2 (6 bases). This CDR3 comprises 15 residues. Trimming took 4 bases from V and 0 from J, leaving 13 bases between them. Germline CDR1 SGHRS, CDR2 YFSETQ. CDR3 sequence reads: CASSPGVKYQETQYF. In nucleotides, the CDR3 is TGCGCCAGCAGCCCGGGGGTGAAGTACCAAGAGACCCAGTACTTC. The complete variable domain, with remaining parts taken from reference TRBV5-1 and TRBJ2-5, reads KAGVTQTPRYLIKTRGQQVTLSCSPISGHRSVSWYQQTPGQGLQFLFEYFSETQRNKGNFPGRFSGRQFSNSRSEMNVSTLELGDSALYLCASSPGVKYQETQYFGPGTRLLVL.

V is TRBV28 and J is TRBJ1-6, with TRBD1 matching over 8 bases. This CDR3 has 16 amino acids. CDR1 is MDHEN, CDR2 SYDVKM, per germline. The junction had 10 bases not matched to a gene; V was cut back by 6 bases and J by 6 bases. The CDR3 DNA reads TGTGCCAGCAGGGTATCGGACAGGGAAGCTAATTCACCCCTCCACTTT. Translated: CASRVSDREANSPLHF.

The chain combines TRBV7-9 with TRBJ2-1; 9 bases are shared with TRBD2. Germline V gene sequence: CDR1 SEHNR, CDR2 FQNEAQ (reference sequence). This CDR3 contains 14 residues. After removal of 6 bases from V and 8 bases from J, the junction contained 8 bases not matched to a gene. The chain's CDR3 is CASSFAGLADEQFF. In nucleotides, the CDR3 is TGTGCCAGCAGTTTTGCGGGACTAGCAGATGAGCAGTTCTTC.

The chain combines TRBV4-3 with TRBJ2-7; D may be TRBD2 (6 bases). The V and J ends lost 4 bases and 4 bases respectively, with 17 bases between them. The CDR3 contains 15 residues. Germline V lookup: CDR1 LGHNA, CDR2 YSLEER. CDR3 sequence reads: CASSRGDSGAYEQYF. The CDR3 bases are TGCGCCAGCAGCCGAGGGGATAGCGGAGCTTACGAGCAGTACTTC.

This clone is a singleton in its sample. The chain joins TRBV19 to TRBJ1-1; D is ambiguous. This CDR3 is 11 amino acids long. Trimming removed 5 bases at V and 7 bases at J, with 8 bases between. Germline V CDR1 and CDR2: LNHDA, SQIVND (reference sequence). CDR3 sequence: CASSVWDEAFF. The CDR3 region has the DNA TGTGCCAGTAGTGTGTGGGATGAAGCTTTCTTT.

The V and J genes are TRBV27 and TRBJ1-2, with D unclear. The V end lost 4 bases, the J end lost 5 bases, and 14 bases lay between the germline ends. This CDR3 region has 14 residues. Germline lookup yields CDR1 MNHEY and CDR2 SMNVEV (reference sequence). The CDR3 spells CASSSSGQRYGYTF. The CDR3 DNA follows: TGTGCCAGCAGTTCGTCTGGGCAGAGATATGGCTACACCTTC.

This chain connects TRBV3-1 (or the pseudogene TRBV3-2) to TRBJ2-7, with TRBD1 as a possible D gene (6 bases). Germline V gene data show CDR1 as LGHDT and CDR2 as YNNKEL (reference sequence). Trimming took 3 bases from V and 3 from J, leaving 18 bases between them. This CDR3 is 16 amino acids long. Here the CDR3 reads CASSHSGALPFYEQYF. Here the CDR3 DNA reads TGTGCCAGCAGCCACTCAGGGGCCCTGCCTTTCTACGAGCAGTACTTC.